The 27 T cell receptor beta chains given below trace back to one sample, sequenced in a study of shared clonotypes between healthy human individuals. The method was immunoSEQ multiplex PCR; TCRdb's version includes in-frame clones alone and lacks a portion of them. Among 450,000 to 500,000 clones listed, 60% to 85% were seen once. Sequenced sample: PBMCs. Receptors were obtained from a woman between 35 and 50 years old in good health. Some clones in this sample may be carry-over from other donors' samples.

V and J are TRBV2 and TRBJ2-1; weak D call: TRBD2 (5 bases). The V end lost 6 bases, the J end lost 0 bases, and 9 bases lay between the germline ends. This CDR3 is 14 amino acids long. Germline V gene lookup returns CDR1 SNHLY and CDR2 FYNNEI. The CDR3 DNA reads as TGTGCCAGCAGGCGGGCCGCCTCCTACAATGAGCAGTTCTTC. Residues: CASRRAASYNEQFF.

The sample holds many counts of this clone. The rearrangement uses TRBV7-9 and TRBJ2-3; D unresolved. The CDR3 is 17 amino acids. The germline V gene encodes CDR1 SEHNR and CDR2 FQNEAQ (reference sequence). V was pared by 5 bases and J by 1 base, with 19 bases between. CDR3 residues: CASSAVMLPWGTDTQYF. CDR3 bases: TGTGCCAGCAGCGCCGTGATGCTGCCGTGGGGCACAGATACGCAGTATTTT.

The rearrangement uses TRBV25-1 and TRBJ2-3; TRBD1 is a possible D gene (5 bases). The CDR3 covers 16 residues. V dropped 2 bases and J dropped 0 bases, with 12 bases sitting between them. The germline CDR1 and CDR2 sequences are MGHDK and SYGVNS. CDR3 nucleotide sequence: TGTGCCAGCAGTGAAGGCCGGACATCTAGCACAGATACGCAGTATTTT. Translating gives CASSEGRTSSTDTQYF. The whole variable domain, remainder taken from reference TRBV25-1 and TRBJ2-3, is EADIYQTPRYLVIGTGKKITLECSQTMGHDKMYWYQQDPGMELHLIHYSYGVNSTEKGDLSSESTVSRIRTEHFPLTLESARPSHTSQYLCASSEGRTSSTDTQYFGPGTRLTVL.

The DNA of the CDR3 is TGCGCCAGCAGCCCAGGGACAGGGCAGTCCTACGAGCAGTACTTC. Amino acids: CASSPGTGQSYEQYF. This chain connects TRBV5-1 to TRBJ2-7; 9 positions agree with TRBD1. V shed 4 bases and J 1 base; nucleotides not matched to a gene: 6. The CDR3 extends over 15 amino acids. CDR1 and CDR2 from the germline V gene are SGHRS and YFSETQ. Drawing the rest from reference TRBV5-1 and TRBJ2-7, the complete variable domain is KAGVTQTPRYLIKTRGQQVTLSCSPISGHRSVSWYQQTPGQGLQFLFEYFSETQRNKGNFPGRFSGRQFSNSRSEMNVSTLELGDSALYLCASSPGTGQSYEQYFGPGTRLTVT.

The CDR3 loop is CASNRDGRLTDTQYF. CDR3 nucleotide sequence: TGTGCCAGCAACAGAGACGGGAGATTAACAGATACGCAGTATTTT. V is TRBV9 and J is TRBJ2-3; a weak D match, TRBD2 (6 bases). The CDR3 has 15 residues. The V gene's germline CDR1 is SGDLS and CDR2 YYNGEE. The germline V and J ends were trimmed by 6 bases and 3 bases, with 17 bases remaining between them.

This chain links TRBV5-1 with TRBJ2-3, with D perhaps matching TRBD1 or TRBD2 (5 bases each). Trimming took 3 bases from V and 3 from J, leaving 8 bases between them. The CDR3 is 13 amino acids. The germline gives CDR1 SGHRS, CDR2 YFSETQ. The CDR3 protein is CASSWDATDTQYF. The CDR3 DNA reads TGCGCCAGCAGCTGGGACGCAACAGATACGCAGTATTTT.

Details on this clone: The identical CDR3 is also encoded by other nucleotide sequences in the sample. This chain connects TRBV6-1 to TRBJ2-7; 9 bases match TRBD1. J lost 2 bases, V lost 4 bases, and 15 bases had no gene match. The CDR3 length is 18 residues. Germline lookup yields CDR1 MNHNS and CDR2 SASEGT. DNA for the CDR3: TGTGCCAGCAGTGGCCCCAATCGAGGACAGGGGTTCCCCTACGAGCAGTACTTC. Its translation is CASSGPNRGQGFPYEQYF.

This clone has just a few counts. The genes are TRBV11-2 and TRBJ1-1; perhaps TRBD1 as D (6 bases). Germline V lookup: CDR1 SGHAT, CDR2 FQNNGV. The CDR3 contains 12 residues. V lost 5 bases and J 8 bases, leaving 12 bases between the germline ends. CDR3 loop: CASSLDSAEAFF. CDR3 DNA sequence: TGTGCCAGCAGCCTGGACAGCGCCGAAGCTTTCTTT.

V is TRBV4-3 and J is TRBJ1-5; 7 bases line up with TRBD1. Per the germline V gene, CDR1 is LGHNA and CDR2 is YSLEER. The CDR3 has 14 amino acids. J was trimmed by 4 bases and V by 0 bases; bases with no gene match: 0. The CDR3 is CASSQDRGNQPQHF. Written as DNA, the CDR3 is TGCGCCAGCAGCCAAGACAGGGGGAATCAGCCCCAGCATTTT.

This clone was seen a few times. The chain is built from TRBV2 and TRBJ2-1; 8 nucleotides align to TRBD1. Trimming removed 7 bases from V and 6 bases from J; junction bases left unmatched: 11. Per germline, CDR1 SNHLY and CDR2 FYNNEI. The CDR3 length is 15 residues. In DNA form, the CDR3 reads TGTGCCAGCAACAGAGACAGGGGAGGAGGCAATGAGCAGTTCTTC. Its protein product is CASNRDRGGGNEQFF.

This clone was counted a single time. The rearrangement links TRBV2 to TRBJ2-3; 7 bases are a match to TRBD2. Looked up from germline, CDR1 is SNHLY and CDR2 is FYNNEI. The CDR3 totals 15 residues. Trimming removed 0 bases from V and 4 bases from J; junction bases left unmatched: 4. This chain's CDR3 is CASSEARGLADTQYF. Written as DNA, the CDR3 is TGTGCCAGCAGTGAAGCGCGGGGGTTGGCAGATACGCAGTATTTT.

The rearrangement uses TRBV25-1 and TRBJ2-6; maybe TRBD1 (5 bases). This CDR3 region has 16 residues. Germline loops: CDR1 MGHDK, CDR2 SYGVNS. With 2 bases removed from V and 4 bases from J, the gap between germline ends came to 12 bases. DNA for the CDR3: TGTGCCAGCAGTGAAGGGCAGGGCTCCGGGGCCAACGTCCTGACTTTC. Translated, it gives CASSEGQGSGANVLTF.

This clone has only one observation. J is TRBJ2-1 and V is TRBV10-3; D might be TRBD2 (6 bases). The CDR3 loop spans 14 amino acids. Germline lookup yields CDR1 ENHRY and CDR2 SYGVKD. V dropped 5 bases and J dropped 7 bases, with 15 bases sitting between them. CDR3 loop: CAISSQGGMNEQFF. DNA of the CDR3: TGTGCCATCAGTTCGCAGGGAGGAATGAATGAGCAGTTCTTC.

J is TRBJ2-3 and V is TRBV5-4, with TRBD1 identical over 8 bases. J was trimmed by 8 bases and V by 0 bases; bases with no gene match: 5. In germline, CDR1 is SGHNT, CDR2 YYREEE (reference sequence). This CDR3 contains 14 residues. The CDR3 loop is CASSLGRGLGTQYF. The CDR3 bases are TGTGCCAGCAGCTTGGGCAGGGGGCTTGGTACGCAGTATTTT.

This chain connects TRBV5-1 to TRBJ1-2, with 7 bases that match TRBD1. Trimming removed 0 bases from V and 3 bases from J; junction bases left unmatched: 5. The CDR3 consists of 15 residues. Per germline, CDR1 SGHRS and CDR2 YFSETQ. CDR3 DNA: TGCGCCAGCAGCTTGGGTGGGACAGCCTACTATGGCTACACCTTC. The encoded protein is CASSLGGTAYYGYTF.

The DNA of the CDR3 is TGTGCCAGCAGCAACGATCGACAGGGGGTTTCCTACGAGCAGTACTTC. As protein: CASSNDRQGVSYEQYF. The chain uses TRBV21-1 and TRBJ2-7; TRBD1, the table's D call, lacks a check against the DNA. TRBV21-1 is a pseudogene. The CDR3 extends over 16 amino acids.

This clone was seen a few times. The DNA for the CDR3 is TGCAGTGCTAGAGTCGGCCCAGCGGCTTTCTTT. Translation gives CSARVGPAAFF. The chain uses TRBV20-1 and TRBJ1-1, with D unresolved. The V and J ends lost 1 base and 11 bases respectively, with 11 bases between them. This CDR3 spans 11 amino acids. Germline V gene data show CDR1 as DFQATT and CDR2 as SNEGSKA (reference sequence).

This clone was observed a single time. A much larger clone differs from this one at a single base, so this may be a read error. V gene TRBV30 combines with J gene TRBJ1-2, with D tentatively TRBD1 (6 bases). CDR3 length equals 12 residues. Germline CDR1 GTSNPN, CDR2 SVGIG (reference sequence). V was trimmed by 1 base and J by 7 bases, leaving 10 bases between them. CDR3 DNA sequence: TGTGCCTGGAGTGGACAGGCCGGTGGCTACACCTTC. Protein product: CAWSGQAGGYTF.

The chain links TRBV28 to TRBJ1-2; maybe TRBD1 (5 bases). Germline-derived CDR1 and CDR2 are MDHEN and SYDVKM. The CDR3 runs to 15 residues. V was clipped by 5 bases and J by 5 bases, with 18 bases between them. The CDR3 protein is CASSPETGTGYGYTF. DNA of the CDR3: TGTGCCAGCAGTCCGGAAACCGGGACGGGTTATGGCTACACCTTC.

On this clone: The same CDR3 can be traced to other DNA sequences in this sample. V is TRBV5-6 and J is TRBJ2-6, with D unresolved. The germline V and J ends were trimmed by 0 bases and 1 base, with 5 bases remaining between them. Per germline, CDR1 SGHDT and CDR2 YYEEEE. CDR3 length equals 15 residues. CDR3 amino acids: CASSLGRSGANVLTF. The CDR3 DNA is TGTGCCAGCAGCTTGGGCAGATCTGGGGCCAACGTCCTGACTTTC.

V gene TRBV7-2 combines with J gene TRBJ2-2, with D unclear. The CDR3 consists of 14 residues. Trimming pared 3 bases from V and 6 bases from J, leaving 11 bases between. Germline V gene sequence: CDR1 SGHTA, CDR2 FQGNSA. In nucleotides, the CDR3 is TGTGCCAGCAGCTTGGTCAACTCCGCCGGGGAGCTGTTTTTT. Residues: CASSLVNSAGELFF.

CDR3 loop: CASSEPGIPQHF. The CDR3 nucleotides read TGTGCCAGCAGTGAACCGGGGATCCCCCAGCATTTT. This sequence joins TRBV6-1 and TRBJ1-5, with D uncertain. Trimming took 2 bases from V and 10 from J, leaving 9 bases between them. CDR1 and CDR2 from the germline V gene are MNHNS and SASEGT. The CDR3 sequence is 12 residues long.

The chain couples TRBV4-1 to TRBJ2-7, with D tentatively TRBD2 (6 bases). Germline V gene lookup returns CDR1 MGHRA and CDR2 YSYEKL. Trimming left V 4 bases short and J 4 bases short, with 14 bases between. This CDR3 is 14 amino acids long. The CDR3 sequence is CASSRGTQQYEQYF. CDR3 nucleotide sequence: TGCGCCAGCAGCCGGGGGACTCAGCAGTACGAGCAGTACTTC.

The chain is built from TRBV5-1 and TRBJ1-1; 8 positions match TRBD1. V lost 3 bases and J lost 7; bases outside the gene matches: 8. Germline-derived CDR1 and CDR2 are SGHRS and YFSETQ. The CDR3 covers 14 residues. The CDR3 sequence is CASSSSNRGGEAFF. The CDR3 DNA is TGCGCCAGCAGCTCCTCGAACAGGGGGGGTGAAGCTTTCTTT.

This chain joins TRBV7-9 and TRBJ1-2; TRBD1 might be the D (6 bases). The germline V and J ends were trimmed by 5 bases and 1 base, with 23 bases remaining between them. The CDR3 runs 18 residues. CDR1 is SEHNR and CDR2 is FQNEAQ in the germline V gene (reference sequence). DNA for the CDR3: TGTGCCAGCAGCCCGAAGGGGGGCTTAACCCCTTTTAACTATGGCTACACCTTC. Translated, it gives CASSPKGGLTPFNYGYTF.

The chain combines TRBV18 with TRBJ2-5; D perhaps matches TRBD2 (6 bases). The end of the DNA aligns better with TRBJ2-7, so the J call may be wrong. The CDR3 sequence is 11 residues long. The germline CDR1 and CDR2 sequences are KGHSH and LQKENI. CDR3 sequence: CASSMEGEQYF. In DNA, the CDR3 is TGTGCCAGCTCCATGGAGGGCGAGCAGTACTTC.

The J gene is TRBJ2-5, the V gene TRBV6-5; 7 bases fit TRBD1. Trimming took 7 bases from V and 3 from J; bases not matched to a gene: 5. CDR1 MNHEY and CDR2 SVGAGI come from the germline V gene. This CDR3 has 13 residues. The CDR3 region has the DNA TGTGCCAGCACCGGACAGGTCGAAGAGACCCAGTACTTC. Its translation is CASTGQVEETQYF.